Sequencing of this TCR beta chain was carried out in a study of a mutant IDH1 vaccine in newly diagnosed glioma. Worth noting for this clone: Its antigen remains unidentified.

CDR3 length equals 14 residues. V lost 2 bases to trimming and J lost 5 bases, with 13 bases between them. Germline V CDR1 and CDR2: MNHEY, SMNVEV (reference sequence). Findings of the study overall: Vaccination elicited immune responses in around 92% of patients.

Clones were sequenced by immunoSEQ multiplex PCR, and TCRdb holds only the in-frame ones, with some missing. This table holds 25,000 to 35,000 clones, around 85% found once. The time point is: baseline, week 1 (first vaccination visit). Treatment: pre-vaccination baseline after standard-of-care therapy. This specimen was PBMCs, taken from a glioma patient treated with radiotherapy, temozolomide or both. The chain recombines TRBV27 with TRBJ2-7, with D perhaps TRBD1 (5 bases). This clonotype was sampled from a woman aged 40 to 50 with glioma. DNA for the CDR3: TGTGCCAGCAGTTTAAGCAGGGTCGGGCACGAGCAGTACTTC. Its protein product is CASSLSRVGHEQYF.